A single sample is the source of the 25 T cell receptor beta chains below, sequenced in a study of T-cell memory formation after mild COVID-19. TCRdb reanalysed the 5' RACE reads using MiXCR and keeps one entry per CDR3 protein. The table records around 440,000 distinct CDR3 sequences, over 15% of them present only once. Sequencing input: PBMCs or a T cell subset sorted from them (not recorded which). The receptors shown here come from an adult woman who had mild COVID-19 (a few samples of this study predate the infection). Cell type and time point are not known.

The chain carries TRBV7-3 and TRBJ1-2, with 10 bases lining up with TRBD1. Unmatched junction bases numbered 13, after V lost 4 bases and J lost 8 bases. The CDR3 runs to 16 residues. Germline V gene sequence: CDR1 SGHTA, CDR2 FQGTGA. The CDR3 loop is CASSWGPDRGPRGYTF. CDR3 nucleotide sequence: TGTGCCAGCAGCTGGGGTCCCGACAGGGGGCCGCGGGGCTACACCTTC.

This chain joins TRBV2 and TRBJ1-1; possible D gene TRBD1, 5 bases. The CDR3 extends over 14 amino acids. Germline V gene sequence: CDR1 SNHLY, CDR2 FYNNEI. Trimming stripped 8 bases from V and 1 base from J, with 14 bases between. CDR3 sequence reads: CASPRGTPNTEAFF. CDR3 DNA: TGTGCCAGCCCTCGGGGGACTCCGAACACTGAAGCTTTCTTT.

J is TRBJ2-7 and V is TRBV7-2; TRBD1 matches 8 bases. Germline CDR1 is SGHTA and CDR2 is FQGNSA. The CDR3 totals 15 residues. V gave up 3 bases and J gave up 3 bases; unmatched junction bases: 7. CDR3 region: CASSFYRGSDYEQYF. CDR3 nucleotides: TGTGCCAGCAGCTTTTACAGGGGGTCCGACTACGAGCAGTACTTC.

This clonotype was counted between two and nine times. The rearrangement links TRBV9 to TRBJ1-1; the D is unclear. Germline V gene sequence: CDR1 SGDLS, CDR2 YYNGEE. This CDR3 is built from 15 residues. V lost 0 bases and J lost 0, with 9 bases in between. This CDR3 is CASSVVSVMNTEAFF. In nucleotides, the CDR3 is TGTGCCAGCAGCGTAGTGAGCGTGATGAACACTGAAGCTTTCTTT.

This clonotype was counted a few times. The CDR3 sequence is CASALSPRSSYGYTF. CDR3 nucleotides: TGTGCCAGCGCCCTCAGCCCACGAAGTAGCTATGGCTACACCTTC. The chain uses TRBV6-2 or TRBV6-3 and TRBJ1-2, with no clear D. V shed 8 bases and J shed 4 bases, with 20 bases lying between them. CDR3 length: 15 residues. The germline V gene has CDR1 MNHEY and CDR2 SVGEGT.

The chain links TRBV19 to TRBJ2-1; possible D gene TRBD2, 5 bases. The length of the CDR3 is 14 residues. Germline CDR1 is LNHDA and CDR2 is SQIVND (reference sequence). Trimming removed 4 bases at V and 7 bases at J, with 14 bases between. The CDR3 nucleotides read TGTGCCAGTAGTAGAGACGCCGGACTTAATGAGCAGTTCTTC. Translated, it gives CASSRDAGLNEQFF.

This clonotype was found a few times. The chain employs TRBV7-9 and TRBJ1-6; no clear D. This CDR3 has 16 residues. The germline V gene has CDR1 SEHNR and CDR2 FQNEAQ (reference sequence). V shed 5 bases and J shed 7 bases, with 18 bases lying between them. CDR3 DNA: TGTGCCAGCAGCGATACGCGGTCAGTTATCAATTCACCCCTCCACTTT. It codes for CASSDTRSVINSPLHF.

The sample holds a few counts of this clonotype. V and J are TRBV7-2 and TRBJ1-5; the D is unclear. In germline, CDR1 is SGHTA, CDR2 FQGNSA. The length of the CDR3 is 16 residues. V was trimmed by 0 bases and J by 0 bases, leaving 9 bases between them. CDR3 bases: TGTGCCAGCAGCTTAGCCGGAACGGCTAGCAATCAGCCCCAGCATTTT. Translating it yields CASSLAGTASNQPQHF. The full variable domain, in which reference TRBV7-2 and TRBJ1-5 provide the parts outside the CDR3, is GAGVSQSPSNKVTEKGKDVELRCDPISGHTALYWYRQSLGQGLEFLIYFQGNSAPDKSGLPSDRFSAERTGGSVSTLTIQRTQQEDSAVYLCASSLAGTASNQPQHFGDGTRLSIL.

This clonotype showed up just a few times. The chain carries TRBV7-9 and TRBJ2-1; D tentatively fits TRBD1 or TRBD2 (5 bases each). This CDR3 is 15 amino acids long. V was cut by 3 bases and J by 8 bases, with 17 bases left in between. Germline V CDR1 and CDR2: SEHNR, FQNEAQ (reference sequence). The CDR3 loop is CASSFPGPGQDEQFF. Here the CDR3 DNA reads TGTGCCAGCAGCTTTCCGGGGCCTGGTCAGGATGAGCAGTTCTTC.

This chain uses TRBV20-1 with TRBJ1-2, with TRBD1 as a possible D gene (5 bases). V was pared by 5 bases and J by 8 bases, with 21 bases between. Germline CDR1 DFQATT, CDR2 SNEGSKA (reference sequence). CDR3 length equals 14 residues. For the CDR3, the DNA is TGCAGTGCTCCCGGTGGACAAAATCTCGGAGGCTACACCTTC. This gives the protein CSAPGGQNLGGYTF.

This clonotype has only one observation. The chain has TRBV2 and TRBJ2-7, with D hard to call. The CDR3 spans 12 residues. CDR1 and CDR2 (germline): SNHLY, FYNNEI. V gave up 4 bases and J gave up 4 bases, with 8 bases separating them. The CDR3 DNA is TGTGCCAGCAGTGTTGAGACTTACGAGCAGTACTTC. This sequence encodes CASSVETYEQYF.

The CDR3, as DNA: TGTGCCAGCAGCCTCCTGACAGGGGTGACAGTGGCTGAAGCTTTCTTT. As protein: CASSLLTGVTVAEAFF. V usage is TRBV5-4 and J usage is TRBJ1-1, with 8 bases matching TRBD1. V lost 4 bases and J lost 6; bases outside the gene matches: 14. The CDR3 totals 16 residues. CDR1 and CDR2 (germline): SGHNT, YYREEE (reference sequence).

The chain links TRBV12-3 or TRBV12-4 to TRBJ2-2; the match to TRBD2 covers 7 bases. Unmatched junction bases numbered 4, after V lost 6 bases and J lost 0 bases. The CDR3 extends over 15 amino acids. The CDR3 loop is CASREREPNTGELFF. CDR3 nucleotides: TGTGCCAGCAGAGAGCGGGAACCGAACACCGGGGAGCTGTTTTTT.

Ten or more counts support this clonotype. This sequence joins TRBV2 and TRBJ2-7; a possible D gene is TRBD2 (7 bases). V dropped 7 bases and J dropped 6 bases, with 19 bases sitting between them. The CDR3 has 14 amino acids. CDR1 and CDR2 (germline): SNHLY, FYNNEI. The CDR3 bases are TGTGCCAGCACTTTGGGGGCGGGAGCCCTCGAGCAGTACTTC. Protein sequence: CASTLGAGALEQYF.

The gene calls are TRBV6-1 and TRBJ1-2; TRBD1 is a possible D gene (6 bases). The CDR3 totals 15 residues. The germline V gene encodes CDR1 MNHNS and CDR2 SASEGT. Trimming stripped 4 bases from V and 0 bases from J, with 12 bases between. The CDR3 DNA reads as TGTGCCAGCAGTGCATGGACAGTCACTAACTATGGCTACACCTTC. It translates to CASSAWTVTNYGYTF.

CDR3 in DNA: TGCAGCGTTGAAGTGGGCAGGGTGGGGACCGGGGAGCTGTTTTTT. This sequence encodes CSVEVGRVGTGELFF. This chain connects TRBV29-1 to TRBJ2-2, with D possibly matching TRBD1 (5 bases). The germline V gene encodes CDR1 SQVTM and CDR2 ANQGSEA. Trimming pared 1 base from V and 5 bases from J, leaving 14 bases between. This CDR3 comprises 15 residues.

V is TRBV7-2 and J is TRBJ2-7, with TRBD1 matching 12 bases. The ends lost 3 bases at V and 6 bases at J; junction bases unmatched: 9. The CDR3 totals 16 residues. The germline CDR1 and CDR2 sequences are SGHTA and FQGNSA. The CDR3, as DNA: TGTGCCAGCAGCTTTGGGACAGGGGGCGCGATAGCCGAGCAGTACTTC. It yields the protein CASSFGTGGAIAEQYF.

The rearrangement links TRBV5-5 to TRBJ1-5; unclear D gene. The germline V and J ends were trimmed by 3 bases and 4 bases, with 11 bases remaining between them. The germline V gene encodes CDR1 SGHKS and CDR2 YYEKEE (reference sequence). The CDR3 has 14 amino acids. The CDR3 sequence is CASSSTWGNQPQHF. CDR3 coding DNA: TGTGCCAGCAGCTCTACTTGGGGAAATCAGCCCCAGCATTTT.

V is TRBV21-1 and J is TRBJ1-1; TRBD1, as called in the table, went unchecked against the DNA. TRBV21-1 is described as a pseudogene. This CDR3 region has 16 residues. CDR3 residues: CASSTMDRGLNTEAFF. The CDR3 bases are TGTGCCAGCAGCACAATGGACAGGGGGTTGAACACTGAAGCTTTCTTT.

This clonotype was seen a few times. The CDR3 DNA reads TGCAGTGCTAGAGCTTTGTGGGAGGGCCAAGGGAACGGAAACATTCAGTACTTC. As protein: CSARALWEGQGNGNIQYF. This chain links TRBV20-1 with TRBJ2-4; 7 bases agree with TRBD2. The germline V gene encodes CDR1 DFQATT and CDR2 SNEGSKA (reference sequence). This CDR3 has 18 amino acids. Losses at the gene ends were 1 base for V and 6 bases for J; bases not matched to a gene: 18.

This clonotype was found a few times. This CDR3 reads CASSSSGSWSTDTQYF. In nucleotides, the CDR3 is TGTGCCAGCAGCAGTAGCGGGAGTTGGAGCACAGATACGCAGTATTTT. The V gene is TRBV11-3, the J gene TRBJ2-3; TRBD2 aligns across 9 bases. The CDR3 extends over 16 amino acids. Germline V gene lookup returns CDR1 SGHNT and CDR2 YENEEA. Germline trimming cut 5 bases from V and 0 bases from J; bases unmatched to any gene: 6.

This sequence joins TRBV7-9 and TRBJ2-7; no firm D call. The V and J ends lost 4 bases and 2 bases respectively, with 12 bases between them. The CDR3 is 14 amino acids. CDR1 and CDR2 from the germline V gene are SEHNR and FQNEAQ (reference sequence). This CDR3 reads CASSSMGHTYEQYF. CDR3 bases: TGTGCCAGCAGCTCCATGGGCCATACCTACGAGCAGTACTTC.

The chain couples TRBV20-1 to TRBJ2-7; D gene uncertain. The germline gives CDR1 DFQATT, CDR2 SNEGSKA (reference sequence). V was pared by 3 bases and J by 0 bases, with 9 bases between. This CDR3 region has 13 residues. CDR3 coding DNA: TGCAGTGCTAGCCCGGGTTACTCCTACGAGCAGTACTTC. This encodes CSASPGYSYEQYF.

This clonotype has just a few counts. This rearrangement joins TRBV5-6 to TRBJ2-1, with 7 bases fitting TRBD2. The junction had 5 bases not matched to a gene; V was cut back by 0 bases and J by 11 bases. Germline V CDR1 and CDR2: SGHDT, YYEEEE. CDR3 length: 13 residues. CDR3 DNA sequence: TGTGCCAGCAGCTTGGCCGGGCGGGGGAAGCAGTTCTTC. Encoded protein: CASSLAGRGKQFF.

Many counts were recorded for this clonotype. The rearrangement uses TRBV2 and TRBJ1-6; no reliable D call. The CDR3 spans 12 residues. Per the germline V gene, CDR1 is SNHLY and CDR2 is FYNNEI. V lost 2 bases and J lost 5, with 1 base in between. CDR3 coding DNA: TGTGCCAGCAGTGAAAATAATTCACCCCTCCACTTT. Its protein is CASSENNSPLHF.